This T cell receptor beta chain derives from a study of Graves' ophthalmopathy and Graves' hyperthyroidism. J gave up 6 bases and V 0 bases, and 8 bases lay outside the gene matches. The CDR3 contains 17 residues. The germline CDR1 and CDR2 sequences are MNHEY and SVGEGT. This clonotype was observed many times. Amplification from RNA transcripts yielded the TCR beta CDR3 regions. The library came from an HTBI-primed first-round RT-PCR and a second-round multiplex PCR. A single record per CDR3 protein comes from TCRdb applying MiXCR to the multiplex PCR reads. The sample holds roughly 410,000 distinct CDR3 sequences, over 15% seen once.

V and J are TRBV6-2 or TRBV6-3 and TRBJ2-2, with TRBD2 identical over 9 bases. Material for sequencing was peripheral blood. The clonotype comes from a woman under 30 with stable Graves' hyperthyroidism. DNA of the CDR3: TGTGCCAGCAGTTACTCGCGGGGGGGGCTCCGCGCCGGGGAGCTGTTTTTT. It specifies CASSYSRGGLRAGELFF.